This T cell receptor beta chain came from a study of control samples from healthy donors and cancer patients. Measured with immunoSEQ multiplex PCR; TCRdb has only the in-frame clones, and not every one. This repertoire shows about 52,000 clones, roughly 95% found once; its top ten account for 2% to 3%. The CDR3 is 14 amino acids. V lost 3 bases and J lost 2, with 10 bases in between. Germline V lookup: CDR1 MDHEN, CDR2 SYDVKM. The receptor's source is a man younger than 45 in good health. This chain links TRBV28 with TRBJ1-1; no firm D call. Material: blood. In nucleotides, the CDR3 is TGTGCCAGCAGTTTGTGGCCTCCCAACACTGAAGCTTTCTTT. It specifies CASSLWPPNTEAFF.